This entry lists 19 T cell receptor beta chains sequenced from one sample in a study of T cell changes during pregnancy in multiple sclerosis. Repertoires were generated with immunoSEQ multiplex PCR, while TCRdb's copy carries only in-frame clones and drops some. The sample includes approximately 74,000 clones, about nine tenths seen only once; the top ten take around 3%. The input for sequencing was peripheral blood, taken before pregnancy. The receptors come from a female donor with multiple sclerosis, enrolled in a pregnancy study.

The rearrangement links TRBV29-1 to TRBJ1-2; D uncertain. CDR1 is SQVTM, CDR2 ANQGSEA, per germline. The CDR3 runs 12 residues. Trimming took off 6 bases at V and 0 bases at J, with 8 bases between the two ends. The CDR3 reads CSVRSSNYGYTF. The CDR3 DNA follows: TGCAGCGTGAGGAGTTCTAACTATGGCTACACCTTC.

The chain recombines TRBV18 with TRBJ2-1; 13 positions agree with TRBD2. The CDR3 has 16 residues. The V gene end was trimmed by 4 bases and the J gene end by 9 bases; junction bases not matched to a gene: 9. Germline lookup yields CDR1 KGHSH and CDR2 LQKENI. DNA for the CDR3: TGTGCCAGCTCACAACCGGGACTAGCGGGATTCTTTGAGCAGTTCTTC. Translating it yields CASSQPGLAGFFEQFF.

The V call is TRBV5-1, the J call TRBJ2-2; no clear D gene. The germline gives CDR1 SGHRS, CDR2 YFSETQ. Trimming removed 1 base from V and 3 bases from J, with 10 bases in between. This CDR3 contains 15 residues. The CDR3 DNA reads TGCGCCAGCAGCTTGACGCAGGCTTACACCGGGGAGCTGTTTTTT. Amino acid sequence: CASSLTQAYTGELFF. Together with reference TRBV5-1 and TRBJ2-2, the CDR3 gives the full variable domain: KAGVTQTPRYLIKTRGQQVTLSCSPISGHRSVSWYQQTPGQGLQFLFEYFSETQRNKGNFPGRFSGRQFSNSRSEMNVSTLELGDSALYLCASSLTQAYTGELFFGEGSRLTVL.

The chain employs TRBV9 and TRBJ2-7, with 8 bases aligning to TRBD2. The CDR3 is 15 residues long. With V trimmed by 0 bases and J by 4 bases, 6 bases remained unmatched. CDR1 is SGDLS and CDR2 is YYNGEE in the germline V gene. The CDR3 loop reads CASSVGDSGDYEQYF. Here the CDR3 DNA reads TGTGCCAGCAGCGTAGGAGATAGCGGGGATTACGAGCAGTACTTC.

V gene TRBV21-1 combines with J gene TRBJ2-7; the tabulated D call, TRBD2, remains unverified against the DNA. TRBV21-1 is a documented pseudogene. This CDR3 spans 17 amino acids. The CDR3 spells CASSKVPSGHLSYEQYF. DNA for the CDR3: TGTGCCAGCAGCAAAGTACCTAGCGGCCACCTTTCCTACGAGCAGTACTTC.

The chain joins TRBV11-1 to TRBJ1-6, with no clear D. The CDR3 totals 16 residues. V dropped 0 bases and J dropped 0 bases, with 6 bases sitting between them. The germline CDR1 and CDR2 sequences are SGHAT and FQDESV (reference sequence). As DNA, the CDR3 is TGTGCCAGCAGCTTAGCCGGGAGCTCCTATAATTCACCCCTCCACTTT. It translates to CASSLAGSSYNSPLHF.

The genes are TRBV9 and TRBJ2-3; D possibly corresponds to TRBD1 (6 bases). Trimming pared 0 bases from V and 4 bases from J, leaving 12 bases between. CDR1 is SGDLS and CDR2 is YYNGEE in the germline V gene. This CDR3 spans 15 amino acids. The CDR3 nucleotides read TGTGCCAGCAGCGTAGCTAGGGGGAGTGCAGATACGCAGTATTTT. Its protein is CASSVARGSADTQYF.

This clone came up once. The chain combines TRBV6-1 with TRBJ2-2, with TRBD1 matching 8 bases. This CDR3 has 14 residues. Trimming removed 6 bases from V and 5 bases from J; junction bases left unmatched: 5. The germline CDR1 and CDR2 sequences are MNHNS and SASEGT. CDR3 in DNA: TGTGCCAGCAGACAGGGGGAAGGAACCGGGGAGCTGTTTTTT. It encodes CASRQGEGTGELFF.

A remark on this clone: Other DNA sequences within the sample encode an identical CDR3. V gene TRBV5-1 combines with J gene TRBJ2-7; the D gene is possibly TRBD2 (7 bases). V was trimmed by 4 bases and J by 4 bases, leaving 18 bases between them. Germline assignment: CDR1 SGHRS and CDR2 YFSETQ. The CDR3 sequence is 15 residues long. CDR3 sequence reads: CASSPGTGGLYEQYF. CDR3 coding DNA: TGCGCCAGCAGCCCCGGGACGGGGGGCCTTTACGAGCAGTACTTC. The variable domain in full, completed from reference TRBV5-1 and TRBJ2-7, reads KAGVTQTPRYLIKTRGQQVTLSCSPISGHRSVSWYQQTPGQGLQFLFEYFSETQRNKGNFPGRFSGRQFSNSRSEMNVSTLELGDSALYLCASSPGTGGLYEQYFGPGTRLTVT.

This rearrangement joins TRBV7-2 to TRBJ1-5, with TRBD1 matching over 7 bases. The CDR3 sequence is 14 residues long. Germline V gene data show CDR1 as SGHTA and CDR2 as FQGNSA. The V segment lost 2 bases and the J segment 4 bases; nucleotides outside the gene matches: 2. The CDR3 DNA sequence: TGTGCCAGCAGCTTAAGGACAGGTAATCAGCCCCAGCATTTT. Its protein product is CASSLRTGNQPQHF. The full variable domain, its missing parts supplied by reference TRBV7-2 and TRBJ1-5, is GAGVSQSPSNKVTEKGKDVELRCDPISGHTALYWYRQSLGQGLEFLIYFQGNSAPDKSGLPSDRFSAERTGGSVSTLTIQRTQQEDSAVYLCASSLRTGNQPQHFGDGTRLSIL.

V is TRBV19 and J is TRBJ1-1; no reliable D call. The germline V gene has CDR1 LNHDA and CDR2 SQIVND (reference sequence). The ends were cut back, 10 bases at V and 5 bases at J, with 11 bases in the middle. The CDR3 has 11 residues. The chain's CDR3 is CATDPRTEAFF. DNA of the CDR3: TGTGCCACAGATCCCAGAACTGAAGCTTTCTTT. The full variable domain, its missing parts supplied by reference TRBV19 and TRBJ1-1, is DGGITQSPKYLFRKEGQNVTLSCEQNLNHDAMYWYRQDPGQGLRLIYYSQIVNDFQKGDIAEGYSVSREKKESFPLTVTSAQKNPTAFYLCATDPRTEAFFGQGTRLTVV.

The CDR3, as DNA: TGTGCCAGCAGCTTCACTAGCGGGGGTCAAGAGACCCAGTACTTC. It specifies CASSFTSGGQETQYF. The chain joins TRBV6-4 to TRBJ2-5; 11 bases line up with TRBD2. Germline loops: CDR1 MRHNA, CDR2 SNTAGT. The V gene end was trimmed by 6 bases and the J gene end by 2 bases; junction bases not matched to a gene: 5. The CDR3 sequence is 15 residues long.

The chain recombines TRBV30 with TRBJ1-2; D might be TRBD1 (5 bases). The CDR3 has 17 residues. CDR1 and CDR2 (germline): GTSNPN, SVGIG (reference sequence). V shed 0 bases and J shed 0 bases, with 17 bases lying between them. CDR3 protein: CAWSVLRNPGANYGYTF. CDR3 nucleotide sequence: TGTGCCTGGAGTGTACTTCGCAATCCGGGGGCTAACTATGGCTACACCTTC.

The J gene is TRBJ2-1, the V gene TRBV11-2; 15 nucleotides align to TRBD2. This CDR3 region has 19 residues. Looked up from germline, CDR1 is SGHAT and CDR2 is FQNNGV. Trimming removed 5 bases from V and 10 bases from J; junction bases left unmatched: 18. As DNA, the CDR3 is TGTGCCAGCAGCCGGGGACTAGCGGGAGGCCCTTCCTACCTGGGCGAGCAGTTCTTC. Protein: CASSRGLAGGPSYLGEQFF.

The CDR3, as DNA: TGTGCCAGCAGCTTAGCCGGGGGGGTGTTCTTC. It encodes CASSLAGGVFF. The J gene is TRBJ2-1, the V gene TRBV7-9; 8 bases map to TRBD2. J was trimmed by 15 bases and V by 0 bases; bases with no gene match: 1. The CDR3 has 11 amino acids. Germline CDR1 reads SEHNR; CDR2 reads FQNEAQ (reference sequence).

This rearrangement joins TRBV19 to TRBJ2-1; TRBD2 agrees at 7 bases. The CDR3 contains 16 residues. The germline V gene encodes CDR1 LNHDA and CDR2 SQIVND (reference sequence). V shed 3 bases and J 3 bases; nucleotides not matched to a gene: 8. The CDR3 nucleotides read TGTGCCAGTAGTATTGCGGGGGTGGGGGGCTACAATGAGCAGTTCTTC. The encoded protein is CASSIAGVGGYNEQFF. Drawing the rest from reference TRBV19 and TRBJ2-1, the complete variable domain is DGGITQSPKYLFRKEGQNVTLSCEQNLNHDAMYWYRQDPGQGLRLIYYSQIVNDFQKGDIAEGYSVSREKKESFPLTVTSAQKNPTAFYLCASSIAGVGGYNEQFFGPGTRLTVL.

The CDR3 region is CASSQVRTISYEQYF. DNA of the CDR3: TGTGCCAGCAGCCAAGTACGGACTATCTCCTACGAGCAGTACTTC. The chain couples TRBV7-9 to TRBJ2-7, with D possibly being TRBD2 (6 bases). Germline loops: CDR1 SEHNR, CDR2 FQNEAQ (reference sequence). The V and J ends lost 5 bases and 0 bases respectively, with 14 bases between them. This CDR3 comprises 15 residues.

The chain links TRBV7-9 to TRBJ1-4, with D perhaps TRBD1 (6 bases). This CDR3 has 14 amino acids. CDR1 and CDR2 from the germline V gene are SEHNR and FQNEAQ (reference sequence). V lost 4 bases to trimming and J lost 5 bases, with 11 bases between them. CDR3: CASSSGTGNEKLFF. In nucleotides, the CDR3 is TGTGCCAGCAGCTCAGGAACAGGGAATGAAAAACTGTTTTTT. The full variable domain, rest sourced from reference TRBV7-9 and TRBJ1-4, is DTGVSQNPRHKITKRGQNVTFRCDPISEHNRLYWYRQTLGQGPEFLTYFQNEAQLEKSRLLSDRFSAERPKGSFSTLEIQRTEQGDSAMYLCASSSGTGNEKLFFGSGTQLSVL.

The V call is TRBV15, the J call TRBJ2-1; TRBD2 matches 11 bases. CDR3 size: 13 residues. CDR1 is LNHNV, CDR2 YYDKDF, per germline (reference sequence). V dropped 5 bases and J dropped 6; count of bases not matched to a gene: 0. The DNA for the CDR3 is TGTGCCACCAGCCTAGCGGGGGGCAATGAGCAGTTCTTC. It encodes CATSLAGGNEQFF.